This T cell receptor beta chain is drawn from a study of blood T cell repertoires in COVID-19. Trimming cost V 5 bases and J 4 bases, with 20 bases left between them. The CDR3 is 16 residues long. Germline assignment: CDR1 SGHAT and CDR2 FQNNGV. TCRdb's copy holds only in-frame clones and misses some; the assay was immunoSEQ multiplex PCR. In the table there are approximately 300,000 clones, 90% of which are singletons. The rearrangement links TRBV11-2 to TRBJ1-2; the D gene is possibly TRBD1 (6 bases). This sequence originates from a woman younger than 45 with COVID-19, enrolled during active disease. Sequenced: peripheral blood. The CDR3 DNA reads as TGTGCCAGCAGCCCCCATGGGGGGGCTCCGGTCTATGGCTACACCTTC. This encodes CASSPHGGAPVYGYTF.